This T cell receptor (beta chain) was captured by sequencing in a study of T cells in Graves' hyperthyroidism and ophthalmopathy (dated by TCRdb to about 2019). For context, the study as a whole: Peripheral blood samples were taken at initial diagnosis, before any treatment was given. Whether ophthalmopathy could be predicted prospectively was tested in an independent validation cohort made up of under 20 hyperthyroidism patients plus 17 patients who later progressed to ophthalmopathy. In addition, the study compared T-cell repertoires in thyroid tissue and in blood from roughly 6 Graves' hyperthyroidism patients. The roughly 100 discovery patients were divided at random into training and test sets in a 7:3 ratio. The paper reports TCR Vbeta CDR3 sequencing of some 140 peripheral blood samples: approximately 43 ophthalmopathy, around 80 hyperthyroidism and 17 progressor patients. Once sampling was done, hyperthyroidism patients were given methimazole at a starting dose of 30 mg daily, whereas ophthalmopathy patients were given high-dose intravenous methylprednisolone. A discovery cohort of about a hundred patients, about 40 with Graves' ophthalmopathy and 57 with stable Graves' hyperthyroidism, was used to find distinguishing TCR V-J signatures. Overall results and qualifications from the work: Ophthalmopathy was separated from stable hyperthyroidism by a 13 V-J signature model, with around 90% sensitivity and around 81% specificity obtained in cross-validation and 80%/75% obtained in testing. Most expanded thyroid clonotypes (frequency above 0.001) were also detected in blood, a finding suggesting that blood repertoires may reflect thyroid immune responses. Sample size was not statistically predetermined, and blinding of investigators to group allocation was not performed. In validation, the model predicted progression to ophthalmopathy a median of about 5.9 months before onset, with approximately 71% sensitivity and about 75% specificity.

TCR beta CDR3 regions were amplified from RNA transcripts. For the first round of RT-PCR on the TCR CDR3, the HTBI primer set was used together with the Qiagen OneStep RT-PCR kit. Libraries were constructed in a second round of multiplex PCR, after which size selection and purification were carried out. The libraries were sequenced on an Illumina HiSeq2000 using paired-end 100 bp reads. Under the source paper's analysis protocol: SOAPnuke was used to process the raw data, throwing out any read that contained adapters or uncalled bases, had a mean Phred below 15, or lacked an exact constant-primer or identifier match. COPE v1.2.5 was used to merge high-quality paired reads, and clonotypes were defined as unique nucleotide sequences. MiTCR v1.1 was used to align clonotypes to the IMGT TRBV, TRBD and TRBJ reference segments. The analysis was restricted to V-J combinations with a frequency above 0.0001, which together covered roughly 99% of the repertoires. The TCS score was defined as F50 (clonal expansion) divided by E x V (chaos), with BLOSUM62-based TCRdist calculated between CDR3 peptides within each V-J. Welch's t-statistics and random forest reduced around 520 V-J features to about 12, which were used in a naive Bayes classifier (R e1071). The public sequencing data were trimmed at Q25 with fastp and processed into clonotypes with MiXCR by TCRdb, which kept only in-frame beta chains. Under each unique CDR3 protein, matching rows form one entry showing the most common genes and DNA. TCRdb's processing, not the study's, gives the V and J calls here. The sample table lists 400,000 or so distinct CDR3 sequences, 11% to 15% of them with a count of one. Around 27% of the sample is taken by the ten largest.

As regards this clonotype: The antigen it recognizes is unknown. Germline and junction disagree at one end, which may indicate a read error.

From a lookup of the germline V gene (reference sequence), CDR1 and CDR2 are LGHDT and YNNKEL. Including the terminal cysteine and phenylalanine, the CDR3 comprises 13 residues. Of the read, only the CDR3 DNA is kept; its 39 bases are in frame from base 1. Ophthalmopathy patients had moderately to severely active disease, with a Clinical Activity Score of 3 or more, a NOSPECS grade of 4 or more, and a disease duration of less than 3 months. Exclusion was applied to patients with uncontrolled infections, other autoimmune diseases, pregnancy or lactation. Diagnoses were established on the basis of clinical symptoms, serum thyroxine and TRAb, thyroid ultrasound, and orbital computed tomography. PBMCs were separated from roughly 9.6 ml of fresh peripheral blood using Ficoll-Paque density gradient centrifugation. Trizol reagent was used to extract total RNA, and RNA quality was then checked on an Agilent 2100 Bioanalyzer.

The sequence joins TRBV3-1 to TRBJ1-1, and TRBD1 may be the D gene, going by 6 matching bases. The sequenced material came from blood. This receptor was taken from a man aged 45-65 years with Graves' ophthalmopathy. The encoded CDR3 is CASSQERGGGAYF. The DNA sequence follows: TGTGCCAGCAGCCAAGAAAGGGGAGGGGGGGCTTACTTT.